The 32 T cell receptor beta chains in this list originate from one sample, sequenced in a study of liver allograft versus peripheral blood T cells (TCRdb year 2020). With regard to the full study: In liver transplant recipients, the study looked at T cell receptor repertoires in the peripheral blood and set them against the repertoires found within the transplanted livers.

Instrument on record: Illumina MiSeq. TCRdb's own reprocessing of the public reads used fastp at Q25 and MiXCR and kept productive beta chains. Under each unique CDR3 protein, matching rows form one entry showing the most common genes and DNA. Within this sample are around 13,000 distinct CDR3 sequences, with around 30% of them counted one time only. The top ten clonotypes cover around 2.2% of the sample. These receptors came from a human patient who had a liver transplant. After transplantation, some T cells may belong to the graft donor instead of the recipient.

This clonotype showed up many times. The V and J genes are TRBV27 and TRBJ2-3, with TRBD1 matching over 12 bases. Germline CDR1 MNHEY, CDR2 SMNVEV (reference sequence). The trim removed 4 bases at V and 4 bases at J, leaving 9 bases unmatched. This CDR3 has 17 residues. The CDR3 is CASSWYEGTGGSDTQYF. The CDR3, as DNA: TGTGCCAGCAGTTGGTACGAAGGGACAGGGGGCTCAGATACGCAGTATTTT.

This chain connects TRBV19 to TRBJ2-1; 11 bases map to TRBD2. Germline values: CDR1 LNHDA, CDR2 SQIVND (reference sequence). CDR3 length: 16 residues. V shed 3 bases, J shed 3 bases, and the junction held 4 bases outside the gene matches. The CDR3 DNA is TGTGCCAGTAGTATTTCACTAGCGGGAGTCTACAATGAGCAGTTCTTC. This gives the protein CASSISLAGVYNEQFF.

This clonotype is medium-sized (0.01 to 0.1%) in the sample. This chain connects TRBV19 to TRBJ2-7; 8 bases are shared with TRBD2. Per germline, CDR1 LNHDA and CDR2 SQIVND (reference sequence). The CDR3 spans 16 residues. With V trimmed by 1 base and J by 2 bases, 7 bases remained unmatched. As DNA, the CDR3 is TGTGCCAGTAGTATAGGGGCAGCGGGAGTCGCCTACGAGCAGTACTTC. It is translated as CASSIGAAGVAYEQYF.

This sequence joins TRBV27 and TRBJ1-2; D possibly corresponds to TRBD1 (5 bases). The CDR3 is 14 residues long. Looked up from germline, CDR1 is MNHEY and CDR2 is SMNVEV (reference sequence). V was trimmed by 2 bases and J by 8 bases, leaving 15 bases between them. This CDR3 is CASSLGPGWGGYTF. Here the CDR3 DNA reads TGTGCCAGCAGTTTAGGACCGGGATGGGGGGGCTACACCTTC.

Note on this clonotype: Just one base apart from a much larger clone, this may be a read error. This CDR3 is CASSAQGVNEKLFF. CDR3 bases: TGTGCCAGCAGCGCGCAGGGGGTGAATGAAAAACTGTTTTTT. V usage is TRBV6-6 and J usage is TRBJ1-4; TRBD1 matches at 7 bases. V shed 6 bases and J 5 bases; nucleotides not matched to a gene: 6. Germline V CDR1 and CDR2: MNHNY, SVGAGI (reference sequence). The CDR3 loop spans 14 amino acids.

By sample fraction, this clonotype is medium-sized (0.01 to 0.1%). The chain couples TRBV6-6 to TRBJ1-6; no clear D. The germline V and J ends were trimmed by 7 bases and 8 bases, with 15 bases remaining between them. Germline V gene lookup returns CDR1 MNHNY and CDR2 SVGAGI (reference sequence). The CDR3 is 14 amino acids. This chain's CDR3 is CASMSYDYYSPLHF. For the CDR3, the DNA is TGTGCCAGCATGTCCTACGATTACTATTCACCCCTCCACTTT.

This clonotype was picked up one time. The chain has TRBV7-3 and TRBJ2-3, with 12 bases lining up with TRBD2. Germline V gene lookup returns CDR1 SGHTA and CDR2 FQGTGA. J gave up 5 bases and V 5 bases, and 8 bases lay outside the gene matches. The CDR3 spans 16 residues. The CDR3 sequence: CASSLLAGGQGDTQYF. The CDR3 DNA reads TGTGCCAGCAGCCTACTAGCGGGGGGCCAGGGAGATACGCAGTATTTT.

The chain uses TRBV12-3 or TRBV12-4 and TRBJ2-1; 9 bases line up with TRBD1. The junction had 8 bases not matched to a gene; V was cut back by 7 bases and J by 4 bases. The CDR3 totals 15 residues. CDR3 amino acids: CASTPGTGYYNEQFF. The CDR3 DNA sequence: TGTGCCAGCACCCCCGGGACAGGGTATTACAATGAGCAGTTCTTC.

J is TRBJ1-1 and V is TRBV6-1; unclear D gene. Germline CDR1 and CDR2: MNHNS and SASEGT. The CDR3 is made up of 15 amino acids. V dropped 4 bases and J dropped 4 bases, with 16 bases sitting between them. The CDR3: CASSGSSGGFTEAFF. DNA of the CDR3: TGTGCCAGCAGTGGATCCAGTGGAGGGTTCACTGAAGCTTTCTTT.

On this clonotype itself: A much more abundant neighbour one base away suggests this may be a read error. The chain combines TRBV6-1 with TRBJ2-3; TRBD2 aligns across 7 bases. The CDR3 loop spans 13 amino acids. CDR1 and CDR2 from the germline V gene are MNHNS and SASEGT. CDR3 protein: CASTASGTDTKYF. CDR3 bases: TGTGCCAGCACCGCTAGCGGCACAGATACGAAGTATTTT.

V usage is TRBV20-1 and J usage is TRBJ1-1; D may be TRBD1 (5 bases). Trimming removed 5 bases at V and 1 base at J, with 5 bases between. The CDR3 covers 11 residues. CDR1 is DFQATT, CDR2 SNEGSKA, per germline (reference sequence). For the CDR3, the DNA is TGCAGTGCTGACAGGAACACTGAAGCTTTCTTT. This encodes CSADRNTEAFF.

This clonotype was seen more than once but under ten times. The chain has TRBV24-1 and TRBJ2-1, with unresolved D. The CDR3 runs to 12 residues. Trimming removed 1 base at V and 6 bases at J, with 3 bases between. In germline, CDR1 is KGHDR, CDR2 SFDVKD. CDR3 region: CATSDLSNEQFF. In nucleotides, the CDR3 is TGTGCCACCAGTGATTTATCCAATGAGCAGTTCTTC.

The chain joins TRBV6-1 to TRBJ1-3; tentative D call: TRBD1 (5 bases). This CDR3 has 16 residues. The germline V gene has CDR1 MNHNS and CDR2 SASEGT. Deletions cut 7 bases from V and 0 bases from J, with 16 bases between. Written as DNA, the CDR3 is TGTGCCAGCAACCCGGCCCCGGGACCCTCTGGAAACACCATATATTTT. Its protein is CASNPAPGPSGNTIYF.

Many counts were recorded for this clonotype. The chain joins TRBV6-5 to TRBJ1-2; 9 bases map to TRBD1. Germline lookup yields CDR1 MNHEY and CDR2 SVGAGI. CDR3 length equals 16 residues. The trim removed 6 bases at V and 4 bases at J, leaving 12 bases unmatched. For the CDR3, the DNA is TGTGCCAGCAGCCCCACTACCGGGACAGGGAGCTATGGCTACACCTTC. Translated: CASSPTTGTGSYGYTF.

This clonotype was picked up many times. This chain connects TRBV27 to TRBJ2-3, with D perhaps matching TRBD2 (6 bases). Germline CDR1 reads MNHEY; CDR2 reads SMNVEV (reference sequence). Trimming pared 2 bases from V and 4 bases from J, leaving 13 bases between. CDR3 size: 15 residues. CDR3 in DNA: TGTGCCAGCAGTTTAGTGGGAGGAGGGGCAGATACGCAGTATTTT. As protein: CASSLVGGGADTQYF.

V and J are TRBV7-9 and TRBJ1-2; D remains ambiguous. V lost 1 base to trimming and J lost 8 bases, with 14 bases between them. This CDR3 has 14 residues. The germline V gene has CDR1 SEHNR and CDR2 FQNEAQ (reference sequence). CDR3 sequence (DNA): TGTGCCAGCAGCTTAGATGGCAAAGGCTCAGGCTACACCTTC. Its translation: CASSLDGKGSGYTF. Filled out from reference TRBV7-9 and TRBJ1-2, the complete variable domain reads DTGVSQNPRHKITKRGQNVTFRCDPISEHNRLYWYRQTLGQGPEFLTYFQNEAQLEKSRLLSDRFSAERPKGSFSTLEIQRTEQGDSAMYLCASSLDGKGSGYTFGSGTRLTVV.

This clonotype came up a few times. The chain uses TRBV7-9 and TRBJ1-1; D is possibly TRBD1 (6 bases). The length of the CDR3 is 12 residues. Trimming left V 8 bases short and J 3 bases short, with 10 bases between. CDR1 and CDR2 (germline): SEHNR, FQNEAQ (reference sequence). CDR3 DNA: TGTGCCAGCGGACAGCTCTACACTGAAGCTTTCTTT. Its protein is CASGQLYTEAFF. Filled out from reference TRBV7-9 and TRBJ1-1, the complete variable domain reads DTGVSQNPRHKITKRGQNVTFRCDPISEHNRLYWYRQTLGQGPEFLTYFQNEAQLEKSRLLSDRFSAERPKGSFSTLEIQRTEQGDSAMYLCASGQLYTEAFFGQGTRLTVV.

The rearrangement joins TRBV9 to TRBJ2-3; D is perhaps TRBD1 (7 bases). The CDR3 sequence is 18 residues long. From germline, CDR1 is SGDLS and CDR2 YYNGEE. V was cut by 0 bases and J by 8 bases, with 25 bases left in between. DNA for the CDR3: TGTGCCAGCAGCGTAGAGCAGGGGGACTCCCCAGTCGAAGGTACGCAGTATTTT. Protein sequence: CASSVEQGDSPVEGTQYF.

The rearrangement joins TRBV28 to TRBJ2-7, with D possibly TRBD1 on 6 matching bases. V gave up 4 bases and J gave up 7 bases, with 20 bases separating them. CDR3 size: 15 residues. Germline CDR1 and CDR2: MDHEN and SYDVKM. The CDR3 is CASSSPTGSFWEQYF. CDR3 bases: TGTGCCAGCAGTTCTCCCACAGGGTCCTTTTGGGAGCAGTACTTC.

This clonotype is judged medium-sized. J is TRBJ2-6 and V is TRBV6-1; D is perhaps TRBD1 (5 bases). The CDR3 sequence is 16 residues long. V lost 4 bases and J lost 0, with 10 bases in between. Germline V gene sequence: CDR1 MNHNS, CDR2 SASEGT. This CDR3 is CASSGGDSSGANVLTF. The CDR3 coding sequence is TGTGCCAGCAGTGGGGGCGATTCCTCTGGGGCCAACGTCCTGACTTTC.

V usage is TRBV10-3 and J usage is TRBJ1-5; TRBD1 might be the D (5 bases). CDR1 ENHRY and CDR2 SYGVKD come from the germline V gene. Trimming shortened V by 4 bases and J by 6 bases, and 10 bases separated the two germline ends. CDR3 size: 13 residues. The CDR3 DNA follows: TGTGCCATCAGTGGAGGGGCCGGTCAGCCCCAGCATTTT. As protein: CAISGGAGQPQHF.

The sample holds many counts of this clonotype. This chain uses TRBV19 with TRBJ1-1, with TRBD1 matching 7 bases. CDR1 LNHDA and CDR2 SQIVND come from the germline V gene (reference sequence). After removal of 8 bases from V and 4 bases from J, the junction contained 4 bases not matched to a gene. The CDR3 is 12 amino acids. In nucleotides, the CDR3 is TGTGCCAGTCAGGGGGAGAGCACTGAAGCTTTCTTT. It translates to CASQGESTEAFF.

In this sample, this clonotype is medium-sized. This chain joins TRBV19 and TRBJ2-5; D not certain. This CDR3 has 14 residues. The V gene lost 2 bases and the J gene lost 2 bases, with 9 bases spanning the gap. The germline CDR1 and CDR2 sequences are LNHDA and SQIVND (reference sequence). The DNA for the CDR3 is TGTGCCAGTAGTATATCTGAATTACAAGAGACCCAGTACTTC. This sequence encodes CASSISELQETQYF.

In its sample, this clonotype ranks as medium-sized. J is TRBJ1-2 and V is TRBV5-4, with 8 bases aligning to TRBD1. Germline loops: CDR1 SGHNT, CDR2 YYREEE (reference sequence). Germline trimming cut 0 bases from V and 8 bases from J; bases unmatched to any gene: 3. This CDR3 comprises 13 residues. The CDR3 sequence: CASSLETGVGYTF. The CDR3 DNA sequence: TGTGCCAGCAGCTTGGAGACAGGGGTAGGCTACACCTTC.

This clonotype was counted a single time. The V call is TRBV29-1, the J call TRBJ1-1, with unresolved D. The V end lost 1 base, the J end lost 8 bases, and 8 bases lay between the germline ends. The CDR3 runs to 11 residues. Germline CDR1 reads SQVTM; CDR2 reads ANQGSEA. CDR3 bases: TGCAGCGTTGAAGTGGCAGTCGAAGCTTTCTTT. Its translation is CSVEVAVEAFF.

There are many counts of this clonotype. The chain recombines TRBV6-5 with TRBJ1-6; no firm D call. CDR3 length: 14 residues. The germline V gene has CDR1 MNHEY and CDR2 SVGAGI. V gave up 0 bases and J gave up 10 bases, with 10 bases separating them. The CDR3 sequence is CASSYSPGRSPLHF. The CDR3 DNA is TGTGCCAGCAGTTACTCCCCAGGACGCTCACCCCTCCACTTT.

The rearrangement joins TRBV20-1 to TRBJ1-2; unclear D gene. Trimming took off 3 bases at V and 1 base at J, with 9 bases between the two ends. The V gene's germline CDR1 is DFQATT and CDR2 SNEGSKA (reference sequence). The CDR3 spans 13 residues. CDR3 nucleotide sequence: TGCAGTGCTAGTACAGCTAATAACTATGGCTACACCTTC. Translated: CSASTANNYGYTF.

A few counts support this clonotype. V and J are TRBV6-5 and TRBJ1-2; D gene unclear. Deletions cut 5 bases from V and 2 bases from J, with 15 bases between. In germline, CDR1 is MNHEY, CDR2 SVGAGI. The CDR3 covers 15 residues. CDR3 region: CASSARRDSNYGYTF. The CDR3 bases are TGTGCCAGCAGTGCCCGGCGTGACTCGAACTATGGCTACACCTTC.

Regarding this clonotype: A read error may be the cause here, since a much bigger clone is one base away. V gene TRBV6-1 combines with J gene TRBJ2-7; D gene ambiguous. The V end lost 8 bases, the J end lost 2 bases, and 19 bases lay between the germline ends. The CDR3 spans 15 residues. CDR1 and CDR2 (germline): MNHNS, SASEGT. Here the CDR3 DNA reads TGTGCCAGCTGTTACTCGTTTACAGATCCCTACGAGCAGTACTTC. Protein product: CASCYSFTDPYEQYF.

This clonotype was seen a few times. The chain employs TRBV28 and TRBJ2-6; 9 bases fit TRBD1. From germline, CDR1 is MDHEN and CDR2 SYDVKM. This CDR3 has 18 amino acids. V shed 5 bases, J shed 1 base, and the junction held 9 bases outside the gene matches. CDR3 nucleotides: TGTGCCAGCAGTCCCCTCGGGACAGGGAAGTCTGGGGCCAACGTCCTGACTTTC. This gives the protein CASSPLGTGKSGANVLTF.

V usage is TRBV12-3 or TRBV12-4 and J usage is TRBJ2-2; D possibly corresponds to TRBD1 (5 bases). The V end lost 6 bases, the J end lost 2 bases, and 13 bases lay between the germline ends. The CDR3 has 15 amino acids. The CDR3 nucleotides read TGTGCCAGCAGCTCAGGGTTTTTAAACACCGGGGAGCTGTTTTTT. This encodes CASSSGFLNTGELFF.

This clonotype occurred a few times. The genes are TRBV19 and TRBJ1-5; D possibly corresponds to TRBD1 (6 bases). The CDR3 contains 14 residues. Germline V gene lookup returns CDR1 LNHDA and CDR2 SQIVND (reference sequence). V lost 6 bases and J 3 bases, leaving 12 bases between the germline ends. In nucleotides, the CDR3 is TGTGCCAGTAGCAAGACAGGCCCCAATCAGCCCCAGCATTTT. Amino acid sequence: CASSKTGPNQPQHF.